This T cell receptor (beta chain) was documented in a study of beta chain features in type 1 diabetes (dated by TCRdb to the late 2010s). At the level of the whole study: Mean age, gender distribution, total cell number and subset yield were not different between patients and healthy donors. Regulatory and stem cell-like memory subsets were isolated from only 8 patients and 8 healthy donors, whereas naive and central memory subsets came from all 30 or so donors. The study compared the TCRB repertoires of sorted circulating CD4+ T cell subsets in recently diagnosed type 1 diabetes patients with those in matched healthy donors. A total of roughly 99 million sorted cells were examined across all samples, and the number of cells per subset was strongly correlated with RNA yield.

The entire amount of isolated RNA was reverse transcribed using the High Capacity cDNA Reverse Transcription Kit, so the sequenced TCRB transcripts were expressed ones. Naive, central memory and regulatory T cell samples underwent deep immunoSEQ sequencing, averaging around 4 million total reads per sample. After sorted cells were lysed in RLT buffer, RNA was extracted with DNase-treated RNeasy Micro or Mini kits, with the choice depending on cell number. To prevent cross-contamination, each cell subset was processed individually, whereas patient and healthy donor samples were processed jointly. The immunoSEQ multiplex PCR was used to amplify TCRB sequences from cDNA, generating 87-bp fragments that spanned the CDR3 region. Sequencing of the amplicons was done on the Illumina HiSeq platform. The source study handled its data this way. PCR bias was corrected computationally using synthetic template baselines, and reads within Hamming distance 2 were collapsed, with unmergeable singletons discarded. Reads were aligned against IMGT so that V, D and J genes, CDR3 length and insertions or deletions at six rearrangement sites could be assigned. Clonotype counts were normalized to sorted cell number within each subset before computing true diversity and Gini coefficients with the tcR R package. The overlap coefficient, calculated on TCRB nucleotide sequences, was used to measure repertoire sharing. Out-of-frame TCRB sequences from naive cells were analyzed to stand in for the pre-selection repertoire. Sourced from immuneACCESS, this table was stored by TCRdb with only in-frame sequences that have V and J called. A share of the clones is absent; for the studies checked, an unresolved V gene accounts for under half, and the remainder has no known explanation. The DNA gave D and trimming, while V, J and clone size come from that table. The sample records around 250,000 clones, roughly an eighth of which are singletons. The biggest ten clones account for less than 0.02% of the sample.

Details on this clone: No cognate antigen has been identified for it. No base qualities exist here, and no much larger clone lies one base off it. Other nucleotide sequences in the sample specify the same CDR3.

V is pruned by 6 bases and J by 5 bases, leaving 10 bases of the junction without a gene match. Its CDR3 holds 15 amino acids, cysteine through phenylalanine. The DNA shown is the 45-base CDR3, in frame from base 1. The germline V gene encodes CDR1 SGHNT and CDR2 YYREEE (reference sequence). Each donor gave one peripheral blood draw, roughly 110 mL on average, collected into heparinised tubes. Using a panel that included CD45RO, CCR7, CD25, CD127, CD95 and CD27, naive, central memory, regulatory and stem cell-like memory CD4+ T cells were sorted on a BD FACSAria II. Every sorted population had a purity above 95%. PBMCs were isolated immediately by Lymphoprep density gradient centrifugation and stained directly without culture. To minimize batch effects, samples were stained and sorted in pairs, one healthy donor with one patient per experiment. What the work shows at the level of the full study, not this receptor alone: Naive, central memory and regulatory TCRB repertoires appeared more similar among patients than among healthy donors. Because cDNA rather than genomic DNA was sequenced, highly expressing activated cells could have been over-represented, although no difference in activation and CD3 levels was found between groups. Because small numbers of individuals were included in the HLA sub-analyses, any influence of HLA type on TCRB rearrangement was left unresolved. Fewer insertions and more nucleotide deletions at VDJ recombination sites were observed in patients with type 1 diabetes, implying thymic rearrangement abnormalities. Shorter templates might have been favored by PCR, but patient and control samples were amplified and corrected together, so both groups would have been affected equally by any skew. A moderate but significant shortening of TCRB CDR3 length was observed in type 1 diabetes patients in all four CD4+ subsets.

The sequence joins TRBV5-4 to TRBJ2-5, and 10 junctional nucleotides match TRBD2. The sequencing sample was made of naive CD4+ T cells from blood. Explained via the paper, the cell subset or site label denotes: true naive CD4+ T cells. The source of this sequence is a man younger than 45 with type 1 diabetes. The nucleotides are TGTGCCAGCATGGGCAGCGGGAGGGCCGTGGAGACCCAGTACTTC. It translates as CASMGSGRAVETQYF.